The clone carrying this TCR beta chain was recorded a few times. Its specificity is unknown. The data belong to a study of CD8 T cells in ankylosing spondylitis. TCRdb reanalysed the 5' RACE reads using MiXCR and keeps one entry per CDR3 protein. The repertoire holds about 440,000 distinct CDR3 sequences, with roughly 18% as singletons. The study's findings and limits: Disease-linked clones were found to be CD8+ and relatively rare in peripheral blood. A TCR beta motif made of several highly homologous variants seemed typical of ankylosing spondylitis blood.

This CDR3 has 13 amino acids. Germline assignment: CDR1 SGHTA and CDR2 FQGNSA. The V end was cut by 5 bases, the J end by 2 bases, with 9 bases between. The V gene is TRBV7-2, the J gene TRBJ1-2; D is unclear. Sequencing input: blood, either unsorted or a sorted T cell fraction (not recorded which). The origin of this receptor is a male donor with ankylosing spondylitis. The CDR3 sequence: CASSLDGNYGYTF. In nucleotides, the CDR3 is TGTGCCAGCAGCCTGGACGGGAACTATGGCTACACCTTC.